The sequence of this T cell receptor beta chain was determined in a study of T cells in Graves' hyperthyroidism and ophthalmopathy. RNA transcripts provided the source from which TCR beta CDR3 regions were amplified. TCR CDR3 regions were first amplified by RT-PCR with HTBI primers. TCRdb ran MiXCR on the multiplex PCR reads and lists one entry per CDR3 protein. There are approximately 720,000 distinct CDR3 sequences in the sample; roughly 20% occur only once, and about a sixth lies in the top ten. Trimming pared 4 bases from V and 1 base from J, leaving 16 bases between. CDR3 length equals 16 residues. The germline V gene encodes CDR1 LNHDA and CDR2 SQIVND (reference sequence). The study left out patients who had uncontrolled infection, other autoimmune disease, pregnancy or lactation. Sampled blood dates from first hyperthyroidism diagnosis, and it precedes any ophthalmopathy symptoms.

The origin of this receptor is a woman aged 50 to 65 with Graves' hyperthyroidism that later progressed to Graves' ophthalmopathy. Material: blood. The J gene is TRBJ1-1, the V gene TRBV19; D is unclear. The CDR3 spells CASSTGVGRQNTEAFF. CDR3 bases: TGTGCCAGTAGTACTGGGGTTGGACGCCAGAACACTGAAGCTTTCTTT.